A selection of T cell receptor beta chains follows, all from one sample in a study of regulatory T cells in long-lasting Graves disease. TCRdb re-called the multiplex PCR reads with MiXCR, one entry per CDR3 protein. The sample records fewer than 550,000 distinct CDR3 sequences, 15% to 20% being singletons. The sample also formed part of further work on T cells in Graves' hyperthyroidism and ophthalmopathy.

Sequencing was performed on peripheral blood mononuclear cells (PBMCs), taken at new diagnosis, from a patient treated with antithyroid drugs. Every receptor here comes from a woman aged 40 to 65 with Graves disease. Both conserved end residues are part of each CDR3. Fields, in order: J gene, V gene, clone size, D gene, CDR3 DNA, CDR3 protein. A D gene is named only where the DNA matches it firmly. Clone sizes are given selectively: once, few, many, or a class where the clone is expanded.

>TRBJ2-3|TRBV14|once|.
TGTGCCAGCAGCCAGAAGATAAGACTAAGCACAGATACGCAGTATTTT
CASSQKIRLSTDTQYF
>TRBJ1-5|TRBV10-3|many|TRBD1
TGTGCCATCAGTGGCTCCGGGACAGAAAATCAGCCCCAGCATTTT
CAISGSGTENQPQHF
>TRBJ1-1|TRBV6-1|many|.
TGTGCCAGCATCCCCATCAGGTACACTGAAGCTTTCTTT
CASIPIRYTEAFF
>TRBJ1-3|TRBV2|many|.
TGTGCCAGCAGTGTTTGGGGTCCCGACTCTGGAAACACCATATATTTT
CASSVWGPDSGNTIYF
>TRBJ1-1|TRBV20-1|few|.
TGCAGTGCTAGGCTAGGGGCAGGGAACACTGAAGCTTTCTTT
CSARLGAGNTEAFF
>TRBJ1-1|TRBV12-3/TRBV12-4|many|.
TGTGCCAGCAGTTTCGGGGGAGTGAACACTGAAGCTTTCTTT
CASSFGGVNTEAFF
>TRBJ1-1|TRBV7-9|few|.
TGTGCCAGCAGCTTAGATGGCCGCCGAAAGGCTTTCTTT
CASSLDGRRKAFF
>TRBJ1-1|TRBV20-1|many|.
TGCAGTGCTAGAGAAGGACAGTTCAACACTGAAGCTTTCTTT
CSAREGQFNTEAFF
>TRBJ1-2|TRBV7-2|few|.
TGTGCCAGCAACCCCTCCCTCTACAGCCCCGGCGGCTACACCTTC
CASNPSLYSPGGYTF
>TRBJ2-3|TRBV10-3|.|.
TGTGCCATCAGCCTGACTCCCACAGATACGCAGTATTTT
CAISLTPTDTQYF
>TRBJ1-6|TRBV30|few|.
TGTGCCGGGGGGGCTGCCGTTAATTCACCCCTCCACTTT
CAGGAAVNSPLHF
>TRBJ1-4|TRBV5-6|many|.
TGTGCCAGCAGCTCACTGGGGGCCGCTGAAAAACTGTTTTTT
CASSSLGAAEKLFF
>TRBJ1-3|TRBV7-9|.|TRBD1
TGTGCCAGCAGCTCTGACAGGGACTCTGGAAACACCATATATTTT
CASSSDRDSGNTIYF
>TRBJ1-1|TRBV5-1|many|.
TGCGCCAGCAGCCTACAGGGAGGTAAGGCTGAAGCTTTCTTT
CASSLQGGKAEAFF
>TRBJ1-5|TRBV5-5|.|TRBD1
TGTGCCAGCAGCTCGACCGGGACAGCTGAAAGGGGTAATCAGCCCCAGCATTTT
CASSSTGTAERGNQPQHF
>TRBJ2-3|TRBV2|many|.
TGTGCCACAAGGGGCCCAGGCGATACGCAGTATTTT
CATRGPGDTQYF
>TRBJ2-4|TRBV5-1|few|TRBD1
TGCGCCAGCAGCTTGGAGGGGGCCAGGGGGATTCAGTACTTC
CASSLEGARGIQYF
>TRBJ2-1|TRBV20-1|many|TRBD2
TGCAGTGCTAGGGGGCTAGCGGGCGACAATGAGCAGTTCTTC
CSARGLAGDNEQFF
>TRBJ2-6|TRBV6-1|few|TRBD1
TGTGCCAGCAGCCCAGAGGGGGCTATTGGGGCCAACGTCCTGACTTTC
CASSPEGAIGANVLTF
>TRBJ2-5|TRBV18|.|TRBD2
TGTGCCAGCTCACCCGCCGGGGGGAGACTAGAGACCCAGTACTTC
CASSPAGGRLETQYF
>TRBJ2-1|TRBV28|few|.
TGTGCCAGCAGTGCTAGGGGGGGAGATTCCTACAATGAGCAGTTCTTC
CASSARGGDSYNEQFF
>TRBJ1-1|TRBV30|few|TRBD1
TGTGCCTGGAGTGTCTATATTGATGGACAGGGGGTAACTGAAGCTTTCTTT
CAWSVYIDGQGVTEAFF
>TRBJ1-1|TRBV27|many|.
TGTGCCAGCAGCCGAGGGGCCGCCAACACTGAAGCTTTCTTT
CASSRGAANTEAFF
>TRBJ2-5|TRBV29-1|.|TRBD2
TGCAGCGTTGCAGCGGGGGGGGTTTTAGAGACCCAGTACTTC
CSVAAGGVLETQYF